This T cell receptor beta chain was captured by sequencing in a study of identical twins' blood T cells. About the research overall: About 50 million reads came from around twelve libraries, six alpha, six beta.

V was cut by 1 base and J by 1 base, with 11 bases left in between. The CDR3 sequence is 15 residues long. The V gene's germline CDR1 is SGHTA and CDR2 FQGNSA. Original data processing: Each donor had about 100,000 to nearly 550,000 clonotypes. TCRdb re-derived calls from the 5' RACE reads in MiXCR, one entry per CDR3 protein. The V and J calls come from TCRdb's annotation, not from the publication. The data contain 350,000 to 450,000 distinct CDR3 sequences, roughly 31% of them seen just once; the ten biggest clones take up approximately 6.6%. A few counts support this clonotype. As yet, its antigen is unknown. General study findings and limits: Out-of-frame TCRbeta clonotypes reportedly had markedly more similar V usage in twins than unrelated donors.

The chain uses TRBV7-2 and TRBJ2-7; no reliable D call. The TCR originated in a woman aged 18-55 years in good health. Sequenced input: PBMCs. The CDR3 loop is CASSLESFSSYEQYF. In DNA form, the CDR3 reads TGTGCCAGCAGCTTAGAGAGCTTTTCATCCTACGAGCAGTACTTC. The full variable domain, its missing parts supplied by reference TRBV7-2 and TRBJ2-7, is GAGVSQSPSNKVTEKGKDVELRCDPISGHTALYWYRQSLGQGLEFLIYFQGNSAPDKSGLPSDRFSAERTGGSVSTLTIQRTQQEDSAVYLCASSLESFSSYEQYFGPGTRLTVT.